This TCR beta chain originates from a study of blood T cells in healthy people across ages. No fewer than 7 million PBMCs went into each sample. Each sample provided at least 5 micrograms of extracted total RNA. This CDR3 is 11 amino acids long. Per the germline V gene, CDR1 is MNHEY and CDR2 is SVGEGT. The V and J ends lost 6 bases and 14 bases respectively, with 14 bases between them. The authors ran a second PCR of 7 to 11 cycles using a sample-barcoded 5' primer and a J-beta primer mix. TCRdb re-called the 5' RACE reads with MiXCR, one entry per CDR3 protein. The data contain around 870,000 distinct CDR3 sequences, about 30% of them seen just once; the ten biggest clones take up around 15%. This clonotype occurred many times.

The sequencing sample was made of blood. The clonotype was recovered from a woman of 80 years or more in good health. The rearrangement joins TRBV6-2 or TRBV6-3 to TRBJ2-1; D possibly corresponds to TRBD2 (6 bases). CDR3 residues: CASSSGLLKFF. The CDR3 DNA follows: TGTGCCAGCAGCTCGGGACTCCTAAAGTTCTTC.